This T cell receptor (beta chain) was recorded in a study of cytomegalovirus exposure and HLA in healthy donors. Notes on the study in general: Indistinguishable V segments such as TRBV6-2 and TRBV6-3 were excluded. Reportedly, HLA-A and HLA-B alleles of most subjects were accurately predicted from TCR beta. According to a later analysis, most TCR beta chains associated with CMV appeared HLA-restricted.

Regarding this clone: Its antigen is as yet unknown.

The PCR was carried out with 60 Vbeta primers and 13 Jbeta primers. The data were produced by immunoSEQ multiplex PCR, yet TCRdb's version contains in-frame clones alone and is incomplete. The table records around 150,000 clones, about 79% of them present only once. This CDR3 has 13 residues. V was pared by 3 bases and J by 3 bases, with 8 bases between. Germline V lookup: CDR1 MGHDK, CDR2 SYGVNS. The TCR sequence derives from a female donor in good health and CMV-seropositive. V usage is TRBV25-1 and J usage is TRBJ1-1; D possibly corresponds to TRBD1 (5 bases). The specimen sequenced was PBMCs. The CDR3 DNA reads as TGTGCCAGCAGTGACAGGGCCTACACTGAAGCTTTCTTT. Encoded protein: CASSDRAYTEAFF.